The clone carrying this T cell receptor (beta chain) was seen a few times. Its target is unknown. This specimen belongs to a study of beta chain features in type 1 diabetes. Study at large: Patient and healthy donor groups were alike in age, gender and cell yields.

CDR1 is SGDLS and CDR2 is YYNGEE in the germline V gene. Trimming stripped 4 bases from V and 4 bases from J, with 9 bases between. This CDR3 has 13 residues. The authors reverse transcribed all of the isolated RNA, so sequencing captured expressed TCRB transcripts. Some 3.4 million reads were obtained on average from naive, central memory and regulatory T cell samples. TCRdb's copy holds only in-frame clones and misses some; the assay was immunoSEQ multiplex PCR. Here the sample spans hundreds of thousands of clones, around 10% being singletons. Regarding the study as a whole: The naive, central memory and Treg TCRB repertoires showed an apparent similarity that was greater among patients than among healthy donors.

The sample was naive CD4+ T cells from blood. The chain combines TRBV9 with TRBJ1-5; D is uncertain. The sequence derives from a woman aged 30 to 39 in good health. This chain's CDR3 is CASSWADNQPQHF. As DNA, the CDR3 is TGTGCCAGCAGCTGGGCAGATAATCAGCCCCAGCATTTT.